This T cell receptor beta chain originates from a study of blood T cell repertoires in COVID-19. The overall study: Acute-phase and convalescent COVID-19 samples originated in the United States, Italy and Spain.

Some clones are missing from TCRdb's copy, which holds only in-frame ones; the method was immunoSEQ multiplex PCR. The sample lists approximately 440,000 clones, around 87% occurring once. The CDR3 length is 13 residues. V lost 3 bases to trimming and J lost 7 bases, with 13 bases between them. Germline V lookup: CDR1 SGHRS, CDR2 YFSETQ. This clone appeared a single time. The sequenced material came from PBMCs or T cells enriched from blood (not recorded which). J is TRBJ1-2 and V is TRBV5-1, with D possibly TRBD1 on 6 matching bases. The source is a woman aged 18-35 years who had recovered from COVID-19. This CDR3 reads CASSSQGDGGYTF. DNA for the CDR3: TGCGCCAGCAGCTCACAGGGAGATGGTGGCTACACCTTC. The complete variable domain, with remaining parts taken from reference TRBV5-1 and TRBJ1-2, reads KAGVTQTPRYLIKTRGQQVTLSCSPISGHRSVSWYQQTPGQGLQFLFEYFSETQRNKGNFPGRFSGRQFSNSRSEMNVSTLELGDSALYLCASSSQGDGGYTFGSGTRLTVV.